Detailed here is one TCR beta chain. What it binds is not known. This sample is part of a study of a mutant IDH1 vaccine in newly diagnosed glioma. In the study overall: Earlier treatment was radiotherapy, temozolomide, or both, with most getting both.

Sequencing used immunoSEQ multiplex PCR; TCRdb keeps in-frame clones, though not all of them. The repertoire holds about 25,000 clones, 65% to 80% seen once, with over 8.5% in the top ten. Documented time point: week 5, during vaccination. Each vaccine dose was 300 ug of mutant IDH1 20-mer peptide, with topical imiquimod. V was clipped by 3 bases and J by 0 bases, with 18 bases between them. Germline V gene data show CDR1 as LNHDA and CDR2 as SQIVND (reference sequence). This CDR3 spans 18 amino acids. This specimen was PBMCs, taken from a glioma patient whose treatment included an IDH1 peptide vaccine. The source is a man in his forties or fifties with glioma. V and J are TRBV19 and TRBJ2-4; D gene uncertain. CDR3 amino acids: CASSIKIAGPLAKNIQYF. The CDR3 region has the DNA TGTGCCAGTAGTATTAAAATAGCAGGTCCCTTAGCCAAAAACATTCAGTACTTC.